The 17 T cell receptor beta chains presented below share a single source sample, sequenced in a study. TCRdb ran MiXCR on the RT-PCR reads and lists one entry per CDR3 protein. The repertoire holds hundreds of thousands of distinct CDR3 sequences, with 13% to 15% as singletons. Sample: memory CD4+ T cells from blood. The receptors here all came from a female donor in good health, serving as a healthy control.

This clonotype was seen a handful of times. The chain recombines TRBV3-1 with TRBJ1-3; tentative D call: TRBD1 (6 bases). From germline, CDR1 is LGHDT and CDR2 YNNKEL (reference sequence). The CDR3 is made up of 15 amino acids. The V end lost 4 bases, the J end lost 1 base, and 11 bases lay between the germline ends. The CDR3 protein is CASSPRGASGNTIYF. CDR3 bases: TGTGCCAGCAGCCCCAGGGGCGCATCTGGAAACACCATATATTTT.

This clonotype was seen ten or more times. This chain connects TRBV6-4 to TRBJ1-1; D gene uncertain. The germline V and J ends were trimmed by 8 bases and 0 bases, with 10 bases remaining between them. Germline lookup yields CDR1 MRHNA and CDR2 SNTAGT. The CDR3 length is 13 residues. This CDR3 is CASRRTMNTEAFF. Here the CDR3 DNA reads TGTGCCAGCCGAAGAACCATGAACACTGAAGCTTTCTTT.

In this sample, this clonotype turned up a few times. This chain joins TRBV20-1 and TRBJ1-2; the D is unclear. V lost 6 bases and J lost 4, with 9 bases in between. The CDR3 sequence is 11 residues long. Germline assignment: CDR1 DFQATT and CDR2 SNEGSKA (reference sequence). The CDR3 here is CSALMGYGYTF. The CDR3 DNA reads TGCAGTGCCCTCATGGGCTATGGCTACACCTTC.

J is TRBJ2-3 and V is TRBV7-8; possibly TRBD1 for D (6 bases). CDR3 length: 14 residues. V dropped 7 bases and J dropped 8 bases, with 19 bases sitting between them. Looked up from germline, CDR1 is SGHVS and CDR2 is FQNEAQ. The CDR3 reads CASMDRELGGTQYF. CDR3 DNA sequence: TGTGCCAGCATGGACAGAGAGCTCGGTGGTACGCAGTATTTT.

The chain joins TRBV20-1 to TRBJ2-1; D call uncertain. Per germline, CDR1 DFQATT and CDR2 SNEGSKA (reference sequence). The V end lost 5 bases, the J end lost 6 bases, and 23 bases lay between the germline ends. The CDR3 runs to 16 residues. This chain's CDR3 is CSAPHHQNRRFNEQFF. CDR3 nucleotides: TGCAGTGCTCCACACCACCAAAATAGACGGTTCAATGAGCAGTTCTTC.

This clonotype has just a few counts. A much larger clone lies one base from this, so it may be a read error. In this CDR3 the conserved last residue, phenylalanine or tryptophan, is missing, so a read error is likely. V is TRBV3-1 and J is TRBJ1-2; the D is unclear. The CDR3 spans 14 residues. CDR1 and CDR2 (germline): LGHDT, YNNKEL (reference sequence). Trimming left V 1 base short and J 1 base short, with 7 bases between. The CDR3, as DNA: TGTGCCAGCAGCCAAGCGTCCATTAACTATGGCTACACCCTC. This gives the protein CASSQASINYGYTL.

There are a few counts of this clonotype. The V call is TRBV24-1, the J call TRBJ2-3; TRBD1 aligns across 9 bases. The CDR3 consists of 17 residues. Trimming cost V 3 bases and J 1 base; bases outside gene matches: 7. Per germline, CDR1 KGHDR and CDR2 SFDVKD. In DNA, the CDR3 is TGTGCCACCAGTGATCCTCCGGGACAGGGAGGCACAGATACGCAGTATTTT. It encodes CATSDPPGQGGTDTQYF.

This clonotype was recorded at least ten times. The chain has TRBV20-1 and TRBJ2-2; weak D call: TRBD1 (5 bases). This CDR3 spans 15 amino acids. The germline V gene has CDR1 DFQATT and CDR2 SNEGSKA (reference sequence). V was pared by 3 bases and J by 3 bases, with 14 bases between. CDR3 residues: CSASAGFLDTGELFF. In DNA, the CDR3 is TGCAGTGCTAGTGCAGGGTTCTTGGACACCGGGGAGCTGTTTTTT.

This clonotype has more than one count but fewer than ten. The chain joins TRBV10-3 to TRBJ1-2, with 8 bases aligning to TRBD1. V shed 2 bases and J 5 bases; nucleotides not matched to a gene: 7. CDR1 is ENHRY, CDR2 SYGVKD, per germline. The CDR3 has 15 residues. The CDR3 loop reads CAISEPDRGVYGYTF. CDR3 nucleotide sequence: TGTGCCATCAGTGAGCCCGACAGGGGCGTTTATGGCTACACCTTC.

This clonotype was counted a few times. The V gene is TRBV5-5, the J gene TRBJ2-1, with a possible D match to TRBD2 (6 bases). Germline values: CDR1 SGHKS, CDR2 YYEKEE (reference sequence). Trimming left V 6 bases short and J 5 bases short, with 18 bases between. The CDR3 runs to 15 residues. The CDR3 DNA reads TGTGCCAGCACCCAACCCTGGCGGGGACACAATGAGCAGTTCTTC. The encoded protein is CASTQPWRGHNEQFF.

The chain uses TRBV4-3 and TRBJ2-2, with D possibly TRBD1 on 6 matching bases. Germline CDR1 LGHNA, CDR2 YSLEER. The germline V and J ends were trimmed by 2 bases and 3 bases, with 10 bases remaining between them. The CDR3 is 15 amino acids. This chain's CDR3 is CASSQRGMDTGELFF. The DNA of the CDR3 is TGCGCCAGCAGCCAAAGGGGGATGGACACCGGGGAGCTGTTTTTT.

The table lists this clonotype with a few counts. The rearrangement uses TRBV7-3 and TRBJ2-3; D might be TRBD1 (5 bases). Germline CDR1 SGHTA, CDR2 FQGTGA. The CDR3 extends over 14 amino acids. Trimming removed 2 bases at V and 6 bases at J, with 12 bases between. The CDR3 DNA is TGTGCCAGCAGCTTATCGAAGGGGTGGGATACGCAGTATTTT. Translation: CASSLSKGWDTQYF. Looking up the rest from reference TRBV7-3 and TRBJ2-3 gives the full variable domain: GAGVSQTPSNKVTEKGKYVELRCDPISGHTALYWYRQSLGQGPEFLIYFQGTGAADDSGLPNDRFFAVRPEGSVSTLKIQRTERGDSAVYLCASSLSKGWDTQYFGPGTRLTVL.

The chain is built from TRBV25-1 and TRBJ2-1; unclear D gene. Trimming shortened V by 3 bases and J by 10 bases, and 16 bases separated the two germline ends. Germline V gene sequence: CDR1 MGHDK, CDR2 SYGVNS. The CDR3 spans 14 residues. CDR3 DNA: TGTGCCAGCAGTGATCGGCCAGCCTCCTACGAGCAGTTCTTC. Translation gives CASSDRPASYEQFF.

The rearrangement joins TRBV7-9 to TRBJ1-1; D is unclear. Germline V gene lookup returns CDR1 SEHNR and CDR2 FQNEAQ (reference sequence). V lost 5 bases to trimming and J lost 1 base, with 14 bases between them. The CDR3 is 15 amino acids. The CDR3 DNA reads TGTGCCAGCAGCCCCTCCGGAACGGGGAACACTGAAGCTTTCTTT. Translated, it gives CASSPSGTGNTEAFF.

V is TRBV7-6 and J is TRBJ2-2, with 11 bases lining up with TRBD1. V was pared by 2 bases and J by 6 bases, with 14 bases of the junction left unmatched. This CDR3 has 19 residues. Germline lookup yields CDR1 SGHVS and CDR2 FNYEAQ. The CDR3 bases are TGTGCCAGCAGCTTACAATCCCGGGACAGGGGGATATTCGCCGGGGAGCTGTTTTTT. Protein sequence: CASSLQSRDRGIFAGELFF.

This chain uses TRBV12-3 or TRBV12-4 with TRBJ2-5; 13 bases match TRBD2. The CDR3 extends over 14 amino acids. The V and J ends lost 7 bases and 5 bases, in that order; junction bases with no gene match: 4. CDR3 in DNA: TGTGCCAGCACCCGGACTAGCGGGAGTGAGACCCAGTACTTC. As protein: CASTRTSGSETQYF.

The V gene is TRBV2, the J gene TRBJ2-5, with D possibly called TRBD1 or TRBD2 (5 bases each). The V end was cut by 6 bases, the J end by 2 bases, with 13 bases between. Germline CDR1 is SNHLY and CDR2 is FYNNEI. The CDR3 is 14 residues long. The CDR3 protein is CASSPSWGQETQYF. The CDR3 DNA is TGTGCCAGCAGCCCAAGTTGGGGGCAAGAGACCCAGTACTTC. Drawing the rest from reference TRBV2 and TRBJ2-5, the complete variable domain is EPEVTQTPSHQVTQMGQEVILRCVPISNHLYFYWYRQILGQKVEFLVSFYNNEISEKSEIFDDQFSVERPDGSNFTLKIRSTKLEDSAMYFCASSPSWGQETQYFGPGTRLLVL.